The present entry profiles one T cell receptor (beta chain) with its context. Its antigen target is currently unknown. No much larger clone exists at a distance of one base, and base qualities are not known. These data come from a study of a mutant IDH1 vaccine in newly diagnosed glioma (dated by TCRdb to the early 2020s). With respect to the entire study: In the chemotherapy-containing groups, vaccination started alongside temozolomide cycles, whereas in patients who had radiotherapy alone it started 4-6 weeks after radiotherapy. For exploratory analyses, about two dozen treated patients had longitudinal TCRB deep sequencing done wherever samples were available. The roughly 34 treated patients were roughly 60% male and around 40% female, with a mean age of about 38 years. Prior to enrollment, patients had been given standard therapy consisting of radiotherapy alone, temozolomide alone, or radiochemotherapy with temozolomide, with the combination given to most patients. Visit V12 was the week-35 safety follow-up and visit V13 was the week-47 end of study. Peripheral blood samples were drawn at six visits, namely V03 (baseline), V05, V07, V10, V12 and V13.

Receptors were amplified or captured by the immunoSEQ multiplex PCR assay. Following the manufacturer's protocol, the hsTCRB Kit was used to amplify rearranged TCR beta chain sequences. Sequencing of TCRB libraries was carried out on an Illumina MiSeq. For the original study's pipeline: Demultiplexing, trimming and gene mapping were performed with the kit vendor's proprietary platform. TCRdb retrieved this table from immuneACCESS and kept in-frame rearrangements only. Not all clones are present; in checked studies, unresolved V genes account for under half, and no reason is known for the remainder. V and J calls plus clone size are reproduced from that table; the DNA served to infer D and trimming. Present in this sample are approximately 60,000 clones, around 83% of which were seen just once. Of the sample, approximately 3.5% falls within the top ten clones. General findings and caveats noted by the study authors: The authors noted that analyses of patient blood samples could not be reproduced because of sample limitations. Availability determined which PBMC samples were chosen for TCRB deep sequencing. Immune responses induced by the vaccine were seen in roughly 95% of patients across multiple MHC alleles. Changes in the top peripheral T cell clonotypes picked up by TCRB sequencing did not appear to be linked to pseudoprogression.

The time point label on this specimen signifies: week 47, end of study. Each vaccine dose, consisting of 300 ug of a 20-mer mutant IDH1 peptide in Montanide, was administered subcutaneously with topical imiquimod. Across visits V03 through V10, patients got a total of eight vaccinations, given in weeks 1, 3, 5, 7, 11, 15, 19 and 23. Donors had newly diagnosed WHO grade 3 or 4 IDH1-mutant astrocytomas with loss of nuclear ATRX. The samples were drawn from NOA16, a multicentre, single-arm, open-label phase I trial in Germany that tested a mutant IDH1 peptide vaccine in humans for the first time. The DNeasy Blood and Tissue Kit was used to extract genomic DNA from EDTA blood for TCRB sequencing. The CDR3 runs 14 amino acids, cysteine and phenylalanine included. Of all the DNA, just the CDR3 is kept, 42 bases in frame from base 1. The germline V gene (reference sequence) provides CDR1 LNHDA and CDR2 SQIVND. A distance of 9 bases separates the germline ends of V and J, which lose 3 bases and 1 base respectively.

This sequence originates from a woman aged 45-60 years with glioma. The rearranged chain carries TRBV19 and TRBJ1-1; possibly the D gene is TRBD1, per 6 matching bases. The sample here was PBMCs, taken from a glioma patient whose treatment included an IDH1 peptide vaccine. The nucleotide sequence is TGTGCCAGTAGTATTCCGGGACAGAACACTGAAGCTTTCTTT. This is translated as CASSIPGQNTEAFF.